Shown below are 27 T cell receptor beta chains from a single sample sequenced in a study of cytomegalovirus exposure and HLA in healthy donors. The PCR contained 60 Vbeta and 13 Jbeta primers. The repertoire was sequenced with immunoSEQ multiplex PCR; TCRdb's copy has only in-frame clones and lacks some. The sample has 45,000 to 65,000 clones, around 67% seen once. The specimen was PBMCs. These receptors all stem from a woman between 50 and 59 years old in good health and CMV-seropositive.

The chain combines TRBV9 with TRBJ1-2; TRBD1 matches 8 bases. Germline assignment: CDR1 SGDLS and CDR2 YYNGEE. This CDR3 has 14 residues. Unmatched junction bases numbered 6, after V lost 4 bases and J lost 4 bases. CDR3 in DNA: TGTGCCAGCAGCTTGGACAGGGTGAGCTATGGCTACACCTTC. It translates to CASSLDRVSYGYTF. The full variable domain, its missing parts supplied by reference TRBV9 and TRBJ1-2, is DSGVTQTPKHLITATGQRVTLRCSPRSGDLSVYWYQQSLDQGLQFLIQYYNGEERAKGNILERFSAQQFPDLHSELNLSSLELGDSALYFCASSLDRVSYGYTFGSGTRLTVV.

This rearrangement joins TRBV29-1 to TRBJ2-3; 8 bases match TRBD2. The germline V gene encodes CDR1 SQVTM and CDR2 ANQGSEA. Losses at the gene ends were 6 bases for V and 9 bases for J; bases not matched to a gene: 11. This CDR3 comprises 13 residues. CDR3 loop: CSVGSGGPRTQYF. In DNA form, the CDR3 reads TGCAGCGTAGGTTCGGGAGGGCCGAGGACGCAGTATTTT.

The genes are TRBV6-1 and TRBJ2-7; 12 positions agree with TRBD2. J was trimmed by 3 bases and V by 2 bases; bases with no gene match: 5. The CDR3 length is 16 residues. Germline V gene sequence: CDR1 MNHNS, CDR2 SASEGT. The CDR3 DNA reads TGTGCCAGCAGTGAAAGGCTAGCGGGAGGGAACTACGAGCAGTACTTC. This translates into CASSERLAGGNYEQYF.

J is TRBJ1-2 and V is TRBV14; D is unresolved. Germline CDR1 reads SGHDN; CDR2 reads FVKESK. The CDR3 runs to 14 residues. V was trimmed by 4 bases and J by 8 bases, leaving 17 bases between them. The CDR3 nucleotides are TGTGCCAGCAGCCCACTCGTATGGACGGGAGGCTACACCTTC. Translated, it gives CASSPLVWTGGYTF.

The chain recombines TRBV15 with TRBJ2-5; D gene unclear. Germline CDR1 is LNHNV and CDR2 is YYDKDF (reference sequence). Trimming pared 4 bases from V and 2 bases from J, leaving 23 bases between. The CDR3 contains 18 residues. DNA for the CDR3: TGTGCCACCAGCACTAGATCCGCCTTTGGTTTGAGGCAAGAGACCCAGTACTTC. Translated: CATSTRSAFGLRQETQYF.

The chain combines TRBV19 with TRBJ1-1; the D is unclear. This CDR3 contains 11 residues. Germline V gene data show CDR1 as LNHDA and CDR2 as SQIVND (reference sequence). Deletions cut 7 bases from V and 5 bases from J, with 8 bases between. CDR3: CASITRTEAFF. DNA of the CDR3: TGTGCCAGTATAACGAGGACTGAAGCTTTCTTT.

The J gene is TRBJ2-1, the V gene TRBV11-2; 7 positions match TRBD2. Trimming removed 7 bases from V and 7 bases from J; junction bases left unmatched: 10. The CDR3 sequence is 14 residues long. The germline V gene encodes CDR1 SGHAT and CDR2 FQNNGV. CDR3 sequence (DNA): TGTGCCAGCACCCCGGGACTAAATCTTAATGAGCAGTTCTTC. This codes for CASTPGLNLNEQFF.

The chain uses TRBV28 and TRBJ1-2, with unresolved D. Trimming pared 6 bases from V and 0 bases from J, leaving 8 bases between. Per germline, CDR1 MDHEN and CDR2 SYDVKM. This CDR3 has 13 residues. CDR3 residues: CASRRPANYGYTF. The CDR3 DNA reads TGTGCCAGCAGGAGGCCTGCTAACTATGGCTACACCTTC.

The J gene is TRBJ2-7, the V gene TRBV15, with TRBD2 matching 7 bases. The CDR3 spans 14 residues. V dropped 4 bases and J dropped 2; count of bases not matched to a gene: 5. The V gene's germline CDR1 is LNHNV and CDR2 YYDKDF (reference sequence). The CDR3 bases are TGTGCCACCAGCACAGGGACTACTACCTACGAGCAGTACTTC. Encoded protein: CATSTGTTTYEQYF.

This chain joins TRBV27 and TRBJ2-3, with TRBD2 identical over 8 bases. Germline lookup yields CDR1 MNHEY and CDR2 SMNVEV (reference sequence). V was pared by 6 bases and J by 2 bases, with 22 bases of the junction left unmatched. The CDR3 is 20 amino acids. This chain's CDR3 is CASSGWARRGVLIDTDTQYF. DNA for the CDR3: TGTGCCAGCAGCGGCTGGGCCCGGCGGGGGGTCCTGATAGACACAGATACGCAGTATTTT.

This sequence joins TRBV27 and TRBJ2-2, with 8 bases fitting TRBD1. The CDR3 consists of 14 residues. V shed 8 bases, J shed 6 bases, and the junction held 8 bases outside the gene matches. The germline CDR1 and CDR2 sequences are MNHEY and SMNVEV (reference sequence). The CDR3 DNA is TGTGCCAGCCGTCGGACAGGGCAGCCCGGGGAGCTGTTTTTT. Its protein product is CASRRTGQPGELFF.

This rearrangement joins TRBV2 to TRBJ2-3; TRBD2 agrees at 10 bases. CDR3 size: 17 residues. The V and J ends lost 6 bases and 2 bases, in that order; junction bases with no gene match: 11. Germline V gives CDR1 SNHLY, CDR2 FYNNEI. CDR3 sequence reads: CASRSYGTSANTDTQYF. The CDR3 DNA follows: TGTGCCAGCAGATCTTACGGGACTAGCGCAAACACAGATACGCAGTATTTT. The entire variable domain, with the rest obtained from reference TRBV2 and TRBJ2-3, is as follows: EPEVTQTPSHQVTQMGQEVILRCVPISNHLYFYWYRQILGQKVEFLVSFYNNEISEKSEIFDDQFSVERPDGSNFTLKIRSTKLEDSAMYFCASRSYGTSANTDTQYFGPGTRLTVL.

The gene calls are TRBV4-2 and TRBJ2-5; D gene uncertain. This CDR3 is 19 amino acids long. CDR1 is LGHNA and CDR2 is YNFKEQ in the germline V gene. V was pared by 4 bases and J by 2 bases, with 26 bases between. The CDR3 sequence: CASSLHLRSMRSGQETQYF. CDR3 DNA: TGTGCCAGCAGCCTCCATTTACGCAGCATGAGGTCCGGGCAAGAGACCCAGTACTTC.

This clone appeared a single time. The chain couples TRBV7-6 to TRBJ2-1, with 8 bases identical to TRBD2. The CDR3 runs 16 residues. Losses at the gene ends were 6 bases for V and 8 bases for J; bases not matched to a gene: 15. Germline assignment: CDR1 SGHVS and CDR2 FNYEAQ. The CDR3 is CASSSAPAGGFDEQFF. The CDR3 DNA reads TGTGCCAGCAGTTCCGCCCCTGCGGGAGGTTTCGATGAGCAGTTCTTC.

The V gene is TRBV27, the J gene TRBJ2-1; unclear D gene. Germline CDR1 MNHEY, CDR2 SMNVEV (reference sequence). The CDR3 consists of 15 residues. Trimming removed 2 bases at V and 4 bases at J, with 12 bases between. The CDR3 here is CASSLTRSLYNEQFF. Here the CDR3 DNA reads TGTGCCAGCAGTTTAACAAGGAGCCTTTACAATGAGCAGTTCTTC.

This clone was seen more than once but under ten times. The genes are TRBV18 and TRBJ2-7, with D perhaps matching TRBD2 (5 bases). The germline CDR1 and CDR2 sequences are KGHSH and LQKENI. This CDR3 region has 12 residues. The ends were cut back, 3 bases at V and 3 bases at J, with 6 bases in the middle. The CDR3 protein is CASSPGVYEQYF. CDR3 nucleotides: TGTGCCAGCTCACCCGGGGTCTACGAGCAGTACTTC.

The chain recombines TRBV23-1 with TRBJ2-2, with D uncertain. TRBV23-1 is marked as an open reading frame, function uncertain. Trimming pared 9 bases from V and 6 bases from J, leaving 20 bases between. The CDR3 runs 15 residues. The CDR3 loop reads CARAREAVVPGELFF. The CDR3 bases are TGCGCCAGGGCACGTGAGGCGGTGGTCCCCGGGGAGCTGTTTTTT.

The rearrangement links TRBV2 to TRBJ2-1, with 13 nucleotides matching TRBD2. The germline V gene encodes CDR1 SNHLY and CDR2 FYNNEI. This CDR3 contains 17 residues. V was pared by 5 bases and J by 7 bases, with 11 bases of the junction left unmatched. The chain's CDR3 is CASSLLGLAGYQNEQFF. The CDR3 region has the DNA TGTGCCAGCAGTCTTTTGGGACTAGCGGGGTACCAAAATGAGCAGTTCTTC.

This chain connects TRBV18 to TRBJ2-1; the match to TRBD2 covers 7 bases. CDR1 is KGHSH, CDR2 LQKENI, per germline. The CDR3 totals 14 residues. V shed 3 bases and J 8 bases; nucleotides not matched to a gene: 7. CDR3 sequence reads: CASSPTGAGDEQFF. The CDR3 DNA follows: TGTGCCAGCTCACCCACCGGGGCGGGGGATGAGCAGTTCTTC.

CDR3 region: CASSSGTSLSGNTIYF. CDR3 DNA: TGTGCCAGCTCTTCCGGGACATCCCTGTCTGGAAACACCATATATTTT. This rearrangement joins TRBV18 to TRBJ1-3; maybe TRBD1 (6 bases). Trimming took 6 bases from V and 1 from J, leaving 16 bases between them. Looked up from germline, CDR1 is KGHSH and CDR2 is LQKENI. The CDR3 has 16 residues.

The V gene is TRBV19, the J gene TRBJ1-3, with D perhaps TRBD1 (6 bases). Germline CDR1 reads LNHDA; CDR2 reads SQIVND (reference sequence). With 5 bases removed from V and 0 bases from J, the gap between germline ends came to 23 bases. The CDR3 consists of 19 residues. The CDR3 DNA is TGTGCCAGTAGTGGAGCAGGGGATGGACGGGAATTCTCTGGAAACACCATATATTTT. Amino acids: CASSGAGDGREFSGNTIYF.

The chain uses TRBV7-6 and TRBJ2-4, with TRBD2 as a possible D gene (6 bases). Trimming cost V 1 base and J 3 bases, with 22 bases left between them. The CDR3 covers 19 residues. Germline values: CDR1 SGHVS, CDR2 FNYEAQ. The CDR3 bases are TGTGCCAGCAGCTTAGGACGTGGAGGAGGAATGACTAGCAAAAACATTCAGTACTTC. This codes for CASSLGRGGGMTSKNIQYF. The whole variable domain, remainder taken from reference TRBV7-6 and TRBJ2-4, is GAGVSQSPRYKVTKRGQDVALRCDPISGHVSLYWYRQALGQGPEFLTYFNYEAQQDKSGLPNDRFSAERPEGSISTLTIQRTEQRDSAMYRCASSLGRGGGMTSKNIQYFGAGTRLSVL.

The sample holds a few counts of this clone. The V and J genes are TRBV6-6 and TRBJ2-1; 8 nucleotides line up with TRBD1. This CDR3 is built from 15 residues. Germline CDR1 and CDR2: MNHNY and SVGAGI (reference sequence). With 7 bases clipped from V and 0 bases from J, the junction kept 5 bases outside the gene matches. Here the CDR3 reads CASTPTGASYNEQFF. CDR3 sequence (DNA): TGTGCCAGCACCCCGACAGGGGCCTCCTACAATGAGCAGTTCTTC.

This clone was recorded only once. The genes are TRBV21-1 and TRBJ2-7; the table's D call, TRBD2, was not checked against the DNA. TRBV21-1 is shown as a pseudogene. The CDR3 runs 19 residues. The DNA of the CDR3 is TGTGCCAGCAGCCACCGTGGGGCGTACCATAGCGGAAGCTCCTACGAGCAGTACTTC. It specifies CASSHRGAYHSGSSYEQYF.

The chain combines TRBV7-9 with TRBJ1-4, with D tentatively TRBD1 (5 bases). This CDR3 has 13 residues. Germline V lookup: CDR1 SEHNR, CDR2 FQNEAQ (reference sequence). V was clipped by 7 bases and J by 5 bases, with 11 bases between them. CDR3 loop: CASTTGVNEKLFF. CDR3 DNA sequence: TGTGCCAGCACCACAGGAGTAAATGAAAAACTGTTTTTT.

The chain uses TRBV6-6 and TRBJ2-3; 14 bases are a match to TRBD2. CDR3 size: 16 residues. Trimming cost V 2 bases and J 5 bases; bases outside gene matches: 3. Per the germline V gene, CDR1 is MNHNY and CDR2 is SVGAGI (reference sequence). The CDR3 loop reads CASSYGGLAGGDTQYF. CDR3 nucleotide sequence: TGTGCCAGCAGTTACGGTGGACTAGCGGGGGGAGATACGCAGTATTTT.

The V and J genes are TRBV27 and TRBJ1-2; weak D call: TRBD1 (5 bases). The V gene's germline CDR1 is MNHEY and CDR2 SMNVEV (reference sequence). The CDR3 sequence is 13 residues long. Trimming removed 5 bases at V and 4 bases at J, with 11 bases between. The CDR3 region is CASSPQGSYGYTF. In DNA form, the CDR3 reads TGTGCCAGCAGTCCCCAGGGTTCCTATGGCTACACCTTC.